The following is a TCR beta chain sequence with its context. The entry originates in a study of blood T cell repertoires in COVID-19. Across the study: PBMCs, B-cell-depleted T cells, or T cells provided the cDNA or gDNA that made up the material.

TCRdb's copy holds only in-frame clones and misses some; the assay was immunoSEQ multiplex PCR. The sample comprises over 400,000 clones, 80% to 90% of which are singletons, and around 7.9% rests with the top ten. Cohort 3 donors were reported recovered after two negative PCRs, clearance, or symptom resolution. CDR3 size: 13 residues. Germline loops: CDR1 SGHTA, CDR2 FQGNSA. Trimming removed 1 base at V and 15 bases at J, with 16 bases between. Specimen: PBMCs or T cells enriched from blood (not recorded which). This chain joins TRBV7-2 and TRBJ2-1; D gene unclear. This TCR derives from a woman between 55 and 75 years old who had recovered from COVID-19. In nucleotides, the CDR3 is TGTGCCAGCAGCTTAGGGCAAGCTAGAGGTGTGTTCTTC. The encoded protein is CASSLGQARGVFF. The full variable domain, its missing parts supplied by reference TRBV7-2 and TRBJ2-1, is GAGVSQSPSNKVTEKGKDVELRCDPISGHTALYWYRQSLGQGLEFLIYFQGNSAPDKSGLPSDRFSAERTGGSVSTLTIQRTQQEDSAVYLCASSLGQARGVFFGPGTRLTVL.